A selection of T cell receptor beta chains follows, all from one sample in a study of T cell responses to AZD1222 COVID-19 vaccine. Generated by immunoSEQ multiplex PCR, the TCRdb table keeps only in-frame clones and is missing some. This table holds about 120,000 clones, around 86% found once. The input for sequencing was peripheral blood, taken on day 0 of AZD1222 vaccination. The source of these receptors is an adult in good health. Each CDR3 is given with its conserved first and last residue. A D gene is named only where the DNA matches it firmly. Clone size, where shown, is once, few, many, or a class for clones that have expanded.

CDR3 | DNA | V | D | J | size
CASSPGTGGSYEQYF | TGTGCCAGCAGCCCCGGGACAGGGGGGTCCTACGAGCAGTACTTC | TRBV7-9 | TRBD1 | TRBJ2-7 | .
CASSLDRGGEKLFF | TGTGCCAGCAGCTTAGACAGGGGCGGCGAAAAACTGTTTTTT | TRBV11-2 | . | TRBJ1-4 | .
CAISEFSEGQEAFF | TGTGCCATCAGTGAGTTCTCGGAGGGCCAAGAAGCTTTCTTT | TRBV10-3 | . | TRBJ1-1 | .
CASRPWDWSTDTQYF | TGTGCCAGCAGACCCTGGGACTGGAGCACAGATACGCAGTATTTT | TRBV6-5 | . | TRBJ2-3 | .
CASSSDSPYEQYF | TGTGCCAGCAGCTCTGACAGCCCCTACGAGCAGTACTTC | TRBV6-5 | . | TRBJ2-7 | once
CASSDSQKGALYHSPLHF | TGTGCCAGCAGTGACTCTCAGAAGGGGGCCTTGTATCATTCACCCCTCCACTTT | TRBV6-4 | TRBD1 | TRBJ1-6 | .
CATLTGSSYEQYF | TGTGCCACCCTGACAGGGAGCTCCTACGAGCAGTACTTC | TRBV28 | TRBD1 | TRBJ2-7 | .
CASTARGSYNEQFF | TGTGCCAGCACTGCCAGGGGGTCCTACAATGAGCAGTTCTTC | TRBV16 | TRBD1 | TRBJ2-1 | .
CAIRETGSSYEQYF | TGTGCCATTAGAGAGACCGGGAGCTCCTACGAGCAGTACTTC | TRBV10-3 | . | TRBJ2-7 | .
CASSLGTSGRHNEQFF | TGTGCCAGCAGCCTAGGGACTAGCGGGCGACACAATGAGCAGTTCTTC | TRBV11-3 | TRBD2 | TRBJ2-1 | .
CASSSGQYGYTF | TGTGCCAGCAGCTCAGGACAGTATGGCTACACCTTC | TRBV7-8 | . | TRBJ1-2 | .
CASSYPMGTSTDTQYF | TGTGCCAGCAGTTACCCAATGGGGACTAGCACAGATACGCAGTATTTT | TRBV6-2/TRBV6-3 | . | TRBJ2-3 | .
CASLKGAGPYNEQFF | TGTGCCAGCTTAAAGGGAGCCGGGCCATACAATGAGCAGTTCTTC | TRBV18 | . | TRBJ2-1 | .
CASATSGSSYEQYF | TGTGCCAGCGCTACAAGCGGTAGCTCCTACGAGCAGTACTTC | TRBV7-9 | . | TRBJ2-7 | .
CASSLRLGLAIDYEQYF | TGTGCCAGCAGCTTGCGGCTGGGACTAGCGATAGACTACGAGCAGTACTTC | TRBV5-6 | TRBD2 | TRBJ2-7 | .
CAIREPNRDRGRVGTEAFF | TGTGCCATCAGAGAACCTAACCGGGACAGGGGGCGAGTCGGCACTGAAGCTTTCTTT | TRBV10-3 | TRBD1 | TRBJ1-1 | .
CAISEGSMNTEAFF | TGTGCCATCAGTGAGGGATCCATGAACACTGAAGCTTTCTTT | TRBV10-3 | . | TRBJ1-1 | .
CASSAGRRGQGTQYF | TGTGCCAGCAGCGCGGGTCGAAGGGGGCAGGGGACCCAGTACTTC | TRBV5-6 | TRBD1 | TRBJ2-5 | .
CASMRDHGQPQHF | TGTGCCAGCATGAGGGACCATGGACAGCCCCAGCATTTT | TRBV12-3/TRBV12-4 | . | TRBJ1-5 | .
CASSYGGGDPWEQYF | TGTGCCAGCAGTTACGGCGGGGGGGACCCCTGGGAGCAGTACTTC | TRBV6-2/TRBV6-3 | TRBD2 | TRBJ2-7 | .
CASSLETGSAYNEQFF | TGTGCCAGCAGCTTAGAGACAGGGTCTGCCTACAATGAGCAGTTCTTC | TRBV7-9 | TRBD1 | TRBJ2-1 | .
CASSSHSPSEQYF | TGTGCCAGCAGCTCCCACAGCCCCTCCGAGCAGTACTTC | TRBV13 | . | TRBJ2-7 | once
CASSVASGSTSNEQFF | TGTGCCAGCAGCGTAGCTAGCGGGAGTACCTCCAATGAGCAGTTCTTC | TRBV9 | TRBD2 | TRBJ2-1 | .
CASSSLGGTGSGNTIYF | TGTGCCAGCAGCTCCCTGGGGGGGACAGGGAGTGGAAACACCATATATTTT | TRBV7-9 | TRBD1 | TRBJ1-3 | .
CASSLGGSVSGANVLTF | TGTGCCAGCAGCTTGGGGGGATCCGTCTCTGGGGCCAACGTCCTGACTTTC | TRBV5-4 | . | TRBJ2-6 | .
CASSIPPLGGTEAFF | TGTGCCAGTAGTATCCCTCCTTTGGGGGGCACTGAAGCTTTCTTT | TRBV19 | . | TRBJ1-1 | .
CASIQRSSYEQYF | TGTGCCAGCATCCAGCGAAGCTCCTACGAGCAGTACTTC | TRBV2 | . | TRBJ2-7 | .
CASSHTPSHGYTF | TGCGCCAGCAGTCATACGCCCTCCCATGGCTACACCTTC | TRBV23-1 | . | TRBJ1-2 | .
CASSPALGLQETQYF | TGTGCCAGCAGCCCTGCCCTGGGGTTACAAGAGACCCAGTACTTC | TRBV2 | . | TRBJ2-5 | .
CASSIDQRGRPGEQPQHF | TGTGCCAGTAGTATAGATCAGAGGGGGCGACCCGGTGAACAGCCCCAGCATTTT | TRBV19 | TRBD1 | TRBJ1-5 | .
CASTGLAVDEQYF | TGTGCCAGCACCGGACTAGCGGTTGACGAGCAGTACTTC | TRBV12-3/TRBV12-4 | TRBD2 | TRBJ2-7 | .
CASNPGLGQAYEQYF | TGTGCCAGCAATCCCGGTTTAGGACAGGCCTACGAGCAGTACTTC | TRBV27 | TRBD1 | TRBJ2-7 | .
CASSRRTGQETQYF | TGCGCCAGCAGCCGTAGGACAGGACAAGAGACCCAGTACTTC | TRBV4-1 | TRBD1 | TRBJ2-5 | .
CASSTGSLGGYTF | TGTGCCAGCAGTACCGGGTCCTTGGGGGGCTACACCTTC | TRBV27 | . | TRBJ1-2 | .
CASSQGLTVYEQYF | TGTGCCAGCAGCCAAGGCTTGACAGTCTACGAGCAGTACTTC | TRBV3-1/TRBV3-2 | . | TRBJ2-7 | .
CASSRGTGTDTQYF | TGTGCCAGCAGCCGTGGGACCGGCACAGATACGCAGTATTTT | TRBV7-7 | . | TRBJ2-3 | .
CASSYLSKGLNTEAFF | TGTGCCAGCAGTTACTTGTCGAAGGGCCTTAACACTGAAGCTTTCTTT | TRBV6-5 | . | TRBJ1-1 | .
CASSLAVTNEKLFF | TGTGCCAGCAGCTTAGCGGTGACTAATGAAAAACTGTTTTTT | TRBV7-2 | . | TRBJ1-4 | .
CASSQIAGAYEQYF | TGCGCCAGCAGCCAGATAGCGGGAGCCTACGAGCAGTACTTC | TRBV4-1 | TRBD2 | TRBJ2-7 | once
CATSWAGGKETQYF | TGTGCCACCAGCTGGGCGGGGGGCAAAGAGACCCAGTACTTC | TRBV15 | TRBD2 | TRBJ2-5 | .
CATSREKGTNEKLFF | TGTGCCACCAGCAGAGAGAAGGGAACTAATGAAAAACTGTTTTTT | TRBV15 | . | TRBJ1-4 | .